This TCR beta chain was sequenced during a study of a mutant IDH1 vaccine in newly diagnosed glioma (dated by TCRdb to the early 2020s). Study-level background: Across visits V03 through V10, patients got a total of eight vaccinations, given in weeks 1, 3, 5, 7, 11, 15, 19 and 23. Before enrollment, most patients had been given radiochemotherapy with temozolomide as standard therapy, while the rest had received either radiotherapy alone or temozolomide alone. Peripheral blood was drawn at six visits: V03 (baseline), V05, V07, V10, V12 and V13. Longitudinal TCRB deep sequencing was performed for roughly 24 treated patients wherever samples were available for exploratory analyses. Vaccination was initiated 4-6 weeks after radiotherapy alone, or concurrently with temozolomide cycles in the chemotherapy-containing groups. Of the 25 to 40 patients who were treated, around 62% were male and roughly 38% were female, and the mean age was roughly 40 years.

The sample's time point, from its label and the paper: week 23, last vaccination. A 20-mer mutant IDH1 peptide at 300 micrograms in Montanide made up each vaccine dose, which was injected subcutaneously together with topical imiquimod. Donors had newly diagnosed WHO grade 3 or 4 IDH1-mutant astrocytomas with loss of nuclear ATRX. The samples were drawn from NOA16, a multicentre, single-arm, open-label phase I trial in Germany that tested a mutant IDH1 peptide vaccine in humans for the first time. The DNeasy Blood and Tissue Kit was used to extract genomic DNA from EDTA blood for TCRB sequencing. The study at large found these results: Immune responses induced by the vaccine were seen in about 93% of patients across multiple MHC alleles. Changes in the top peripheral T cell clonotypes picked up by TCRB sequencing did not appear to be linked to pseudoprogression. The authors noted that analyses of patient blood samples could not be reproduced because of sample limitations. Selection of PBMC samples for TCRB deep sequencing was based on availability.

A word on this clone: What antigen it recognizes has not been identified. The record has no base qualities; no much larger clone is one base away.

Trimming leaves V shorter by 5 bases and J shorter by 0 bases, with the junction holding 1 base beyond the gene matches. Taken from cysteine to phenylalanine, the CDR3 has 15 residues. Only CDR3 DNA remains: 45 bases, in frame from the first base. CDR1 and CDR2 (SEHNR, FQNEAQ) derive from the germline V gene (reference sequence). Libraries were built with the immunoSEQ multiplex PCR assay. Rearranged TCR beta chain sequences were amplified with the hsTCRB Kit following the manufacturer's protocol. Sequencing of TCRB libraries was carried out on an Illumina MiSeq. The source study handled its data this way. The proprietary platform of the kit vendor was used for demultiplexing, trimming and gene mapping. This is the immuneACCESS table as TCRdb keeps it, with only in-frame sequences that have V and J called. A part of the clones is gone; compared with another copy, unresolved V genes explain less than half, and the rest is unexplained. V, J and clone size derive from that table, while D and trimming were established from the DNA sequence. Counted in this sample were around 39,000 clones; approximately 88% of them appeared once. Jointly, the top ten make up about 2.2% of the sample.

The receptor was derived from a woman aged 18-30 years with glioma. Some clones in this sample may be carry-over from other donors' samples. Sequenced material: PBMCs, taken from a glioma patient whose treatment included an IDH1 peptide vaccine. The chain is assembled from TRBV7-9 and TRBJ2-1, with 10 bases in between that match TRBD2. The nucleotide sequence reads TGTGCCAGCAGCCCTAGCGGGAGCTCCTACAATGAGCAGTTCTTC. This translates into CASSPSGSSYNEQFF.